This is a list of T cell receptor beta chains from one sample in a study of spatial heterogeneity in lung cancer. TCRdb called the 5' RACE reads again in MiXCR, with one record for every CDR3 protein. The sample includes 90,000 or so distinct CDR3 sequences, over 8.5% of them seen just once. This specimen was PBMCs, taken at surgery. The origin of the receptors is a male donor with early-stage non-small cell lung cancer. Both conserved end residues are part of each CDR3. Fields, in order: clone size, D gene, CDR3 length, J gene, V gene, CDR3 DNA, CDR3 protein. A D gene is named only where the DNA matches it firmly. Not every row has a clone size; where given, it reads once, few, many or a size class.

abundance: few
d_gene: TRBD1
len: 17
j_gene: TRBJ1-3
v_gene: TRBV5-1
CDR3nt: TGCGCCAGCAGCCCCGGGACAGCGATACACTCTGGAAACACCATATATTTT
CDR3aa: CASSPGTAIHSGNTIYF

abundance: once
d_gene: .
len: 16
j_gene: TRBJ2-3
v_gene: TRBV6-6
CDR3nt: TGTGCCAGCTCCTACCGGGGGGCCGGTAGCACAGATACGCAGTATTTT
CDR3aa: CASSYRGAGSTDTQYF

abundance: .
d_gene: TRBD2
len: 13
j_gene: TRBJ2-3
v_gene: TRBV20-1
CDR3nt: TGCAGTGCTTACGCGGGGGGCCTGGGTACGCAGTATTTT
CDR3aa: CSAYAGGLGTQYF

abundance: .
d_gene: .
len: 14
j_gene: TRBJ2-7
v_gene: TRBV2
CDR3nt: TGTGCCAGCAGTGAAGCGCTTCAGGCTTACGAGCAGTACTTC
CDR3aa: CASSEALQAYEQYF

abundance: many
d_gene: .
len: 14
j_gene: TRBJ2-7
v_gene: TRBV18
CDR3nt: TGTGCCAGCTCACCAACCCTGCCAGCCCACGAGCAGTACTTC
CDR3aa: CASSPTLPAHEQYF

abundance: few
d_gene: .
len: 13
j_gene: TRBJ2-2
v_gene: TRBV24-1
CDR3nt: TGTGCCACCAGTGGGACAGCCACCGGGGAGCTGTTTTTT
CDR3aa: CATSGTATGELFF

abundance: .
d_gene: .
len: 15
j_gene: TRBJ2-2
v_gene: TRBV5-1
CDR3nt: TGCGCCAGCAGCTCCGACCCGTTAGGAACCGGGGAGCTGTTTTTT
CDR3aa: CASSSDPLGTGELFF

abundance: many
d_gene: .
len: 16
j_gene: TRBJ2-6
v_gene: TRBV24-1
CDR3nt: TGTGCCACCAGTGATTTTGCCCCCTCTGGGGCCAACGTCCTGACTTTC
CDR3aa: CATSDFAPSGANVLTF

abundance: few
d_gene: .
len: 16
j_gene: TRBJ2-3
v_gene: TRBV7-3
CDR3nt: TGTGCCAGCAGCTCCGACCCGTTTAGTGTCACAGATACGCAGTATTTT
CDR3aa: CASSSDPFSVTDTQYF

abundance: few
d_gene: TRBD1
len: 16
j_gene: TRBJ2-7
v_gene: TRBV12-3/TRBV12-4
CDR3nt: TGTGCCAGCAGTAACTACGACCGGGACAGATCCTACGAGCAGTACTTC
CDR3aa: CASSNYDRDRSYEQYF

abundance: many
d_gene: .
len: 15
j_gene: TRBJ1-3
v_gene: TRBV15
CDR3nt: TGTGCCACCAGCAGAGACGGTGGCTCTGGAAACACCATATATTTT
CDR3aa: CATSRDGGSGNTIYF

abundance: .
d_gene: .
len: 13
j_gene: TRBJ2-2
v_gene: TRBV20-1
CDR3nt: TGCAGTGCCCAGAGACCGAACACCGGGGAGCTGTTTTTT
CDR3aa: CSAQRPNTGELFF

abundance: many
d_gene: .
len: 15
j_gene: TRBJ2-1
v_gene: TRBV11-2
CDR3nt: TGTGCCAGCAGCTTAGAATGGGGGGCCCGTAATGAGCAGTTCTTC
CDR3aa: CASSLEWGARNEQFF

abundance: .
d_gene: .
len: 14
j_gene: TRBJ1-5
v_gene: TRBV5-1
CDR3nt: TGCGCCAGCAGCCCGACAGTAGGGGATCAGCCCCAGCATTTT
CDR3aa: CASSPTVGDQPQHF

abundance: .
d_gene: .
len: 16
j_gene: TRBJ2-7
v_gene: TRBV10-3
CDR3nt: TGTGCCATCAGTGAGTCGACGGCCAAGAGCTCCTACGAGCAGTACTTC
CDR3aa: CAISESTAKSSYEQYF

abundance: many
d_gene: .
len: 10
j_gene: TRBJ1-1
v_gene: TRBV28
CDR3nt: TGTGCCACCCGGAACACTGAAGCTTTCTTT
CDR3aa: CATRNTEAFF

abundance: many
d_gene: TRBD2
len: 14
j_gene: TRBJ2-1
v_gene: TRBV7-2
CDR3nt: TGTGCCAGTACTCTAGCGGGGTTATACAATGAGCAGTTCTTC
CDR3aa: CASTLAGLYNEQFF

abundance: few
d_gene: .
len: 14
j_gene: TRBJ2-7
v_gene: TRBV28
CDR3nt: TGTGCCAGCAGAAGACAGGGACTCTCCTACGAGCAGTACTTC
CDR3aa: CASRRQGLSYEQYF

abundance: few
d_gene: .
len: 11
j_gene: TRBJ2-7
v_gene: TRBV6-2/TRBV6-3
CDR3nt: TGTGCCAGCACTCAGGGATACGAGCAGTACTTC
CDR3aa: CASTQGYEQYF

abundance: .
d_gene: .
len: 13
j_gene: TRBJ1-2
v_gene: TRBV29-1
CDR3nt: TGCAGCGTTGGCCGGACGACCCAATATGGCTACACCTTC
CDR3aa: CSVGRTTQYGYTF

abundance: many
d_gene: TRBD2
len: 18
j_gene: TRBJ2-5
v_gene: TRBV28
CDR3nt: TGTGCCAGCAGTTCGGACAGTTTGGCGGGACTAGCGGGCGAGACCCAGTACTTC
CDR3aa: CASSSDSLAGLAGETQYF

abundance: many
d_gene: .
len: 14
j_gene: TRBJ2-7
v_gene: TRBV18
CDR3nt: TGTGCCAGCTCACCGAGCCCGCCTCCCTACGAGCAGTACTTC
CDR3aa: CASSPSPPPYEQYF

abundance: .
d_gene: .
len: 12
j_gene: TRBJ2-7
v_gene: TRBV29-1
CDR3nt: TGCAGCGTTGCCGGGACCTCTTACGAGCAGTACTTC
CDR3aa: CSVAGTSYEQYF

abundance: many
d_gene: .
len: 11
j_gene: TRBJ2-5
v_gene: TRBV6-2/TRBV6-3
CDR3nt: TGTGCCAGCAGTTTCGTAGAGACCCAGTACTTC
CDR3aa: CASSFVETQYF

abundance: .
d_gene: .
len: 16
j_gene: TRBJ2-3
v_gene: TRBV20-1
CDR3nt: TGCAGTGCTAGAGAACAGGGATACACTAGCACAGATACGCAGTATTTT
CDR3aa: CSAREQGYTSTDTQYF

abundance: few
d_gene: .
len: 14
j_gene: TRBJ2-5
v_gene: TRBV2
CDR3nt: TGTGCCAGCCACCCTGGACAGCTCAAAGAGACCCAGTACTTC
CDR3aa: CASHPGQLKETQYF

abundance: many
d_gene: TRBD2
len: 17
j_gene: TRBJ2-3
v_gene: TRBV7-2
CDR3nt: TGTGCCAGCAGCCCTAGTCCCCCGCTAGCGGGCCCAGATACGCAGTATTTT
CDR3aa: CASSPSPPLAGPDTQYF

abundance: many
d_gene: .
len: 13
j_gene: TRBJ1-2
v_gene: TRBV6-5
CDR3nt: TGTGCCAGCAGCCCCCCAGGTTACTATGGCTACACCTTC
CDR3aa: CASSPPGYYGYTF

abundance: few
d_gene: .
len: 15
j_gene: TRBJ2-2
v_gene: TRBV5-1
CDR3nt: TGCGCCAGCAGCTTCTCCGGGAGCGGCACCGGGGAGCTGTTTTTT
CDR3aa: CASSFSGSGTGELFF

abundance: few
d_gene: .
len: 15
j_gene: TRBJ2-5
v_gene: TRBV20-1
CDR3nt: TGCAGTGCTAGAGATCCCCAGACTCCGGGGGAGACCCAGTACTTC
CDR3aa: CSARDPQTPGETQYF

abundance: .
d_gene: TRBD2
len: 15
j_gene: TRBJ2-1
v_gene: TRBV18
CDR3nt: TGTGCCAGCTCACCAGCGCAGCGGGAGAACAATGAGCAGTTCTTC
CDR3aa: CASSPAQRENNEQFF

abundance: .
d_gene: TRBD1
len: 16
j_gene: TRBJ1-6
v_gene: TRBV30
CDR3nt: TGTGCCTGGAGTCGTCCCGGGACAGGGGGCTACTCACCCCTCCACTTT
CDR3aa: CAWSRPGTGGYSPLHF

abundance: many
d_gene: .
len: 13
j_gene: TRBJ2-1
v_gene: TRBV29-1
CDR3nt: TGCAGCGTTGAACAGGGATCGGACAATGAGCAGTTCTTC
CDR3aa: CSVEQGSDNEQFF

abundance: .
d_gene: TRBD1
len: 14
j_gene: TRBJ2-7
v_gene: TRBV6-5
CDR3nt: TGTGCCAGCAGGTCACAGGGGGGCTCCTACGAGCAGTACTTC
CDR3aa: CASRSQGGSYEQYF

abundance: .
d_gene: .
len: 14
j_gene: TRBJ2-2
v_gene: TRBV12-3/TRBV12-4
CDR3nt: TGTGCCAGCAGTATGACGGGGGTCACCGGGGAGCTGTTTTTT
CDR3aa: CASSMTGVTGELFF

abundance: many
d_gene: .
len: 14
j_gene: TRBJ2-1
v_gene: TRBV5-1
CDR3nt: TGCGCCAGCAGCTTCCGCGGCTCCTACAATGAGCAGTTCTTC
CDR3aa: CASSFRGSYNEQFF

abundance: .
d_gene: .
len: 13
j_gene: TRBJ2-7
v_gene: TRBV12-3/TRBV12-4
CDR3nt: TGTGCCAGCAGTTTAGGGGAGTCCTACGAGCAGTACTTC
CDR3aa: CASSLGESYEQYF

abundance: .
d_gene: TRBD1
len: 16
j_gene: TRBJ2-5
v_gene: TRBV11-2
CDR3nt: TGTGCCAGCAGTCCCGGGACAGGGCCTCTCCAAGAGACCCAGTACTTC
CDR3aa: CASSPGTGPLQETQYF

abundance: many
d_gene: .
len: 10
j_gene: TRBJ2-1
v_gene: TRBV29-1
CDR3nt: TGCAGCGTGGACGCAAATGAGCAGTTCTTC
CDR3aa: CSVDANEQFF

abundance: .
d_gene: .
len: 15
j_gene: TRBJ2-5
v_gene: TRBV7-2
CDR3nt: TGTGCCAGCAGCTTGACCGGGACCCCGGGGGAGACCCAGTACTTC
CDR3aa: CASSLTGTPGETQYF

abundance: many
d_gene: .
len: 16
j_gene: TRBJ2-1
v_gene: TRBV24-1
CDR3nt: TGTGCCACCAGTGACTACGGAGGTTCCTTCCACAATGAGCAGTTCTTC
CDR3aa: CATSDYGGSFHNEQFF

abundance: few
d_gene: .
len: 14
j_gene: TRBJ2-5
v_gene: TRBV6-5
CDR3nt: TGTGCCAGCAGAAGAACGGCTGACCAAGAGACCCAGTACTTC
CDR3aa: CASRRTADQETQYF

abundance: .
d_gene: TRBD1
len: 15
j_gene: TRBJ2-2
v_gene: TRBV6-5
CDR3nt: TGTGCCAGCAGTTACTCGGACAGGGGTCCCGGGGAGCTGTTTTTT
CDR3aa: CASSYSDRGPGELFF

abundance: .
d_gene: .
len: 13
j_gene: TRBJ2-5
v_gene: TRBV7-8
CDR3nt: TGTGCCAGCAGCGAAACACTCCAAGAGACCCAGTACTTC
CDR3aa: CASSETLQETQYF

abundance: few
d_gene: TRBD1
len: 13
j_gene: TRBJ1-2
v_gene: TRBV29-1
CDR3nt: TGCAGCGTTGTGGGGGGACAGGTCTATGGCTACACCTTC
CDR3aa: CSVVGGQVYGYTF

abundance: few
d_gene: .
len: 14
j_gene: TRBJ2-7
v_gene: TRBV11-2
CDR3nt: TGTGCCAGCAGCTTAGCTGAGAGCCCCTACGAGCAGTACTTC
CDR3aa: CASSLAESPYEQYF

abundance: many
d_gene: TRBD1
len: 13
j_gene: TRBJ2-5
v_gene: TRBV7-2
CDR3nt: TGTGCCAGCAGCATAGACAGGGCCCAGACCCAGTACTTC
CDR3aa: CASSIDRAQTQYF

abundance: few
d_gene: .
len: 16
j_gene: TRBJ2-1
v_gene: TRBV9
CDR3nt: TGTGCCAGCAGCGTATCAGGGGAGATCTCCTACAATGAGCAGTTCTTC
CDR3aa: CASSVSGEISYNEQFF

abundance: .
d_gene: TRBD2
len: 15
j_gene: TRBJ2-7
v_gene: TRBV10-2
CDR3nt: TGCGCCAGCAGCGGGAGAGCGGGAGGGACCTACGAGCAGTACTTC
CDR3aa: CASSGRAGGTYEQYF